This is a list of T cell receptor beta chains from one sample in a study of cytomegalovirus exposure and HLA in healthy donors. The protocol was immunoSEQ multiplex PCR, while the TCRdb copy is restricted to in-frame clones and leaves out a portion. Of some 170,000 clones in the sample, 96% were seen once. The specimen sequenced was PBMCs. The receptors derive from a young woman in good health and CMV-seronegative. The CDR3 runs from the conserved cysteine through the conserved F or W. D genes are given only for firm matches. Expanded clones get a size class; other rows say once, few or many, or leave the size out.

V gene,CDR3 length,clone size,J gene,D gene,CDR3 protein,CDR3 DNA
TRBV2,17,-,TRBJ1-4,TRBD1,CASSEVGIDRGNEKLFF,TGTGCCAGCAGTGAAGTGGGGATCGACAGGGGGAATGAAAAACTGTTTTTT
TRBV7-9,18,-,TRBJ2-7,-,CASSLAHHRDKFSYEQYF,TGTGCCAGCAGCTTAGCCCACCACCGGGACAAGTTCTCCTACGAGCAGTACTTC
TRBV5-1,15,-,TRBJ1-6,TRBD1,CASSLRTGYNSPLHF,TGCGCCAGCAGCTTGAGGACAGGGTATAATTCACCCCTCCACTTT
TRBV7-2,10,-,TRBJ2-7,-,CASSLHLGYF,TGTGCCAGCAGCTTACACCTCGGGTACTTC
TRBV5-6,16,-,TRBJ1-2,TRBD1,CASSAPRTGLNYGYTF,TGTGCCAGCAGCGCCCCCCGGACAGGATTAAACTATGGCTACACCTTC
TRBV6-5,15,once,TRBJ1-1,TRBD1,CASSHRDRASPEAFF,TGTGCCAGCAGTCACCGGGACAGGGCATCGCCTGAAGCTTTCTTT
TRBV7-9,16,-,TRBJ1-5,-,CASSPELAAGDQPQHF,TGTGCCAGCAGCCCTGAGCTGGCCGCGGGGGATCAGCCCCAGCATTTT
TRBV25-1,15,-,TRBJ2-1,-,CASSEAVSSYNEQFF,TGTGCCAGCAGTGAAGCTGTGAGCTCCTACAATGAGCAGTTCTTC
TRBV7-6,18,-,TRBJ2-3,TRBD2,CASSLERSQRGRTDTQYF,TGTGCCAGCAGCTTAGAGAGAAGCCAGCGGGGGCGCACAGATACGCAGTATTTT
TRBV30,13,-,TRBJ2-1,TRBD2,CAWSGGLAIEQFF,TGTGCCTGGAGTGGGGGACTAGCCATTGAGCAGTTCTTC
TRBV19,15,-,TRBJ1-5,TRBD1,CASSMDRAGNQPQHF,TGTGCCAGTAGTATGGACAGGGCCGGCAATCAGCCCCAGCATTTT
TRBV25-1,16,-,TRBJ1-2,-,CASSEWGTSLENGYTF,TGTGCCAGCAGTGAATGGGGCACAAGCCTGGAGAATGGCTACACCTTC
TRBV19,15,-,TRBJ2-7,-,CASSQDSQQSYEQYF,TGTGCCAGTAGTCAGGACAGTCAACAGAGCTACGAGCAGTACTTC
TRBV6-6,16,-,TRBJ1-2,TRBD1,CASSPGQGVQNYGYTF,TGTGCCAGCAGTCCTGGACAGGGGGTGCAAAACTATGGCTACACCTTC
TRBV25-1,12,-,TRBJ1-4,-,CASSDDLGKLFF,TGTGCCAGCAGTGATGACTTAGGAAAACTGTTTTTT
TRBV6-6,16,-,TRBJ2-7,-,CASSYRSHRNPSEQYF,TGTGCCAGCAGTTACAGGTCGCACAGGAACCCCTCCGAGCAGTACTTC
TRBV5-4,15,-,TRBJ2-7,TRBD2,CASSIGGGDSYEQYF,TGTGCCAGCAGCATCGGCGGGGGGGACTCCTACGAGCAGTACTTC
TRBV7-9,13,-,TRBJ1-6,TRBD1,CASSSTGVSPLHF,TGTGCCAGCAGCTCCACAGGGGTTTCACCCCTCCACTTT
TRBV5-1,16,once,TRBJ2-2,TRBD2,CASSPTRTSNTGELFF,TGCGCCAGCAGTCCGACGCGGACTAGCAACACCGGGGAGCTGTTTTTT
TRBV7-2,16,-,TRBJ2-2,-,CASSLNQGGITGELFF,TGTGCCAGCAGCTTAAATCAGGGAGGAATCACCGGGGAGCTGTTTTTT
TRBV5-4,15,-,TRBJ1-1,-,CASSLISFGGTEAFF,TGTGCCAGCAGCTTGATATCGTTCGGGGGAACTGAAGCTTTCTTT
TRBV12-5,15,-,TRBJ2-5,TRBD2,CASGLRGGAGETQYF,TGTGCTAGTGGTTTGCGCGGGGGGGCCGGGGAGACCCAGTACTTC
TRBV5-4,17,once,TRBJ2-6,TRBD1,CASSPGTASLWANVLTF,TGTGCCAGCAGCCCCGGGACAGCATCTTTGTGGGCCAACGTCCTGACTTTC
TRBV11-2,17,-,TRBJ2-2,TRBD1,CASSSPGDSANTGELFF,TGTGCCAGCAGCTCGCCCGGGGACAGCGCTAACACCGGGGAGCTGTTTTTT
TRBV6-4,16,-,TRBJ1-2,-,CASFDIEDNPNYGYTF,TGTGCCAGCTTTGATATAGAAGACAACCCGAACTATGGCTACACCTTC
TRBV9,17,-,TRBJ2-1,-,CASSKQRLPAPYNEQFF,TGTGCCAGCAGCAAACAACGACTCCCCGCCCCCTACAATGAGCAGTTCTTC
TRBV19,15,-,TRBJ1-2,-,CASTRVSGGADGYTF,TGTGCCAGTACCCGGGTTTCGGGGGGCGCCGATGGCTACACCTTC
TRBV18,14,-,TRBJ2-7,-,CASSPRRTSYEQYF,TGTGCCAGCTCACCGAGACGGACTTCCTACGAGCAGTACTTC
TRBV25-1,13,-,TRBJ1-1,-,CASSRTGNTEAFF,TGTGCCAGCAGTCGTACAGGGAACACTGAAGCTTTCTTT